The subject of this entry is one TCR beta chain. As yet, its antigen is unknown. PCR used 60 Vbeta primers and 13 Jbeta primers. Data came from immunoSEQ multiplex PCR; TCRdb stores just in-frame clones and leaves some out. The sample has 100,000 or so clones, 62% seen once. The record originates from a study of cytomegalovirus exposure and HLA in healthy donors. Across the study: Early released data had about 85 million unique TCRs, all coming from HLA-typed donors. Falling in the Caucasian-associated ancestry cluster were 81% of under 450 genotyped donors. Study results and limitations: Some V segments could not be told apart, so they were left out, TRBV6-2 and TRBV6-3 among them.

The CDR3 sequence is 13 residues long. Germline V gene lookup returns CDR1 SGHRS and CDR2 YFSETQ. Trimming took 6 bases from V and 4 from J, leaving 13 bases between them. The chain joins TRBV5-1 to TRBJ1-2; the D gene is possibly TRBD1 (5 bases). The TCR comes from a woman aged 25 to 39 in good health and CMV-seropositive. Sequenced: PBMCs. The CDR3 spells CASTSGEGYGYTF. CDR3 nucleotides: TGCGCCAGCACCTCGGGGGAAGGCTATGGCTACACCTTC.